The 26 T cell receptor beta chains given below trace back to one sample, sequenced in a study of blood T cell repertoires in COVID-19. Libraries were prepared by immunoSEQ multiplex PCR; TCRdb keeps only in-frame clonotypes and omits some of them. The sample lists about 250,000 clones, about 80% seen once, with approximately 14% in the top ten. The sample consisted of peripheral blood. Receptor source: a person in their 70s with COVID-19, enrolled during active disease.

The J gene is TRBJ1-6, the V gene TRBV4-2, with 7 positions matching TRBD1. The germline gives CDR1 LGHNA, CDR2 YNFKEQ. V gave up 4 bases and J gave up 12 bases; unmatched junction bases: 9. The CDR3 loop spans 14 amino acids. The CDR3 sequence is CASSRESRDRPLHF. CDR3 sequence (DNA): TGTGCCAGCAGCCGCGAGTCCCGGGACAGACCCCTCCACTTT.

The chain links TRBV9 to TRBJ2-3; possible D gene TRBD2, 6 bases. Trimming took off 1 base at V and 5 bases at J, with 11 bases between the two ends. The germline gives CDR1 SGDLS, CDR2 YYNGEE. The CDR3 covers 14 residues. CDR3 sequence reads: CASSVRDWGDTQYF. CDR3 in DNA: TGTGCCAGCAGCGTACGGGACTGGGGAGATACGCAGTATTTT.

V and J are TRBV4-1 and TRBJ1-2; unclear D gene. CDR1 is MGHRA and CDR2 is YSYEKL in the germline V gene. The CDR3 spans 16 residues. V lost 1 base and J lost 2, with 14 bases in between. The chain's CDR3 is CASSQGGGLTNYGYTF. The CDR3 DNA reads TGCGCCAGCAGCCAAGGGGGAGGGCTTACAAACTATGGCTACACCTTC.

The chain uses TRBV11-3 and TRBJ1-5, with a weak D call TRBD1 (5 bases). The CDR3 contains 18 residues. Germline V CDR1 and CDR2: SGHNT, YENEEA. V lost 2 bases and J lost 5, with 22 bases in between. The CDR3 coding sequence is TGTGCCAGCAGCTTAAAGCCCGGGGGGGGGATTGATCATCAGCCCCAGCATTTT. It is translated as CASSLKPGGGIDHQPQHF.

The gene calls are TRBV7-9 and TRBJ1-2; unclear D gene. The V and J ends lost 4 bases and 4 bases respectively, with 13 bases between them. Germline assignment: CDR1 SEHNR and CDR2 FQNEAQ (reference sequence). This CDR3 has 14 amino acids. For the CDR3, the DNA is TGTGCCAGCAGCTCCCTCGGTGGTTCCTATGGCTACACCTTC. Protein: CASSSLGGSYGYTF.

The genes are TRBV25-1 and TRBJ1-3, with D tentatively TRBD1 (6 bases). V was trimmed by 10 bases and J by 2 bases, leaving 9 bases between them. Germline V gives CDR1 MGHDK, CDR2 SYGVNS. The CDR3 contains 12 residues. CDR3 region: CAMRTAGNTIYF. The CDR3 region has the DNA TGTGCCATGCGGACAGCTGGAAACACCATATATTTT.

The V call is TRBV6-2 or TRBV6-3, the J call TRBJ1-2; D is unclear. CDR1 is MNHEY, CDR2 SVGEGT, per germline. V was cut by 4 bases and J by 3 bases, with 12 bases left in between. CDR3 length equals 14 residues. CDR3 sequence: CASSSTPRDYGYTF. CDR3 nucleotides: TGTGCCAGCAGTTCGACCCCGAGGGACTATGGCTACACCTTC.

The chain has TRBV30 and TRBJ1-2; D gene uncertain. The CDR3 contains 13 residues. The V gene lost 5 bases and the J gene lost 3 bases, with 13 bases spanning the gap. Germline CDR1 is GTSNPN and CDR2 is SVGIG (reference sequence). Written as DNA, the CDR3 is TGTGCCTGGTTCTCGAGTCGGTACTATGGCTACACCTTC. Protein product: CAWFSSRYYGYTF. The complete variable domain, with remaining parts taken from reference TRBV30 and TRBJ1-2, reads SQTIHQWPATLVQPVGSPLSLECTVEGTSNPNLYWYRQAAGRGLQLLFYSVGIGQISSEVPQNLSASRPQDRQFILSSKKLLLSDSGFYLCAWFSSRYYGYTFGSGTRLTVV.

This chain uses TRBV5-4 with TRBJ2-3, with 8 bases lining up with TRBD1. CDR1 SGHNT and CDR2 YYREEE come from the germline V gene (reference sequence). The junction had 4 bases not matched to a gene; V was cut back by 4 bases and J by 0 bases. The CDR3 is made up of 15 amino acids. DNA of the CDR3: TGTGCCAGCAGCCCTGGACAGGGTAGCACAGATACGCAGTATTTT. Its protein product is CASSPGQGSTDTQYF.

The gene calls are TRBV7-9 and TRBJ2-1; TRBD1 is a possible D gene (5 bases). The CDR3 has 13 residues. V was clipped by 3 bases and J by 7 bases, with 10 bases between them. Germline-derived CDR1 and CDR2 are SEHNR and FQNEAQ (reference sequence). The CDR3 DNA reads TGTGCCAGCAGCTTGACAGACATGAATGAGCAGTTCTTC. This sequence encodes CASSLTDMNEQFF.

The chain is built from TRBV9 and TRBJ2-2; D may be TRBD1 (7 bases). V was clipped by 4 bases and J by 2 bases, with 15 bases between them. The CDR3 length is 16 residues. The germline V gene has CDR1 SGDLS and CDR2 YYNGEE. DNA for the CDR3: TGTGCCAGCAGCCCCAGGGGGGTCGCTAACACCGGGGAGCTGTTTTTT. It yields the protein CASSPRGVANTGELFF.

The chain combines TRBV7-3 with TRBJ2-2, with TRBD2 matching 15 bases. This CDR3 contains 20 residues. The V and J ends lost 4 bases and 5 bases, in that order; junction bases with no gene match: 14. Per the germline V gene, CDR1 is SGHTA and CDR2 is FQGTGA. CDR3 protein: CASSSIPPGTSGRWTGELFF. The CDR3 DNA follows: TGTGCCAGCAGCTCCATCCCGCCAGGGACTAGCGGGAGGTGGACCGGGGAGCTGTTTTTT.

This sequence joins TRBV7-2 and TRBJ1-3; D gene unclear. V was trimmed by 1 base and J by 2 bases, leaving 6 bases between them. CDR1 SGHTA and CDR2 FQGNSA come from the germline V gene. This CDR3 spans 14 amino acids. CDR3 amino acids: CASSLVSPGNTIYF. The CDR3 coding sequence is TGTGCCAGCAGCTTAGTTTCTCCTGGAAACACCATATATTTT.

The CDR3 nucleotides read TGTGCCAGCAGTTCGACGGGGGGTTCACCCCTCCACTTT. Protein sequence: CASSSTGGSPLHF. The chain couples TRBV12-3 or TRBV12-4 to TRBJ1-6, with a weak D call TRBD1 (5 bases). The CDR3 extends over 13 amino acids. Trimming stripped 4 bases from V and 9 bases from J, with 10 bases between.

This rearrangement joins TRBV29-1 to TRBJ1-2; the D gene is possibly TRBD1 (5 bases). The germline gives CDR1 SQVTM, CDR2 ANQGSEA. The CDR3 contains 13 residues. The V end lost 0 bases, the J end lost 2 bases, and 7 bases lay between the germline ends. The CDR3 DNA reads TGCAGCGTTGAAGAAAGACAGAACTATGGCTACACCTTC. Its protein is CSVEERQNYGYTF.

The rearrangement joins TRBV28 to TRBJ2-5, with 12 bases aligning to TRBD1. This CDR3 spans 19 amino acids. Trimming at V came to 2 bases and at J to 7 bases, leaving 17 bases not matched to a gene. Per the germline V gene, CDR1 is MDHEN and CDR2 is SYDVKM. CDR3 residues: CASSLPGTGGGSGILTQYF. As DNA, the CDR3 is TGTGCCAGCAGTTTACCCGGGACAGGGGGCGGTTCAGGAATCCTGACCCAGTACTTC.

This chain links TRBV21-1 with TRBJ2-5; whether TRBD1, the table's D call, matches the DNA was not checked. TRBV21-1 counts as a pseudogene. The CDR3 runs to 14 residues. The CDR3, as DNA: TGTGCCAGCAGCACTAATGACAACCGGGAGACCCAGTACTTC. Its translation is CASSTNDNRETQYF.

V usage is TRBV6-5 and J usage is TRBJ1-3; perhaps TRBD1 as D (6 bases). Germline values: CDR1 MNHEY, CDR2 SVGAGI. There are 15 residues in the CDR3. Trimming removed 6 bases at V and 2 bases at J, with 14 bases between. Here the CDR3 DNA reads TGTGCCAGCAGCAACAGGGATCTGGCTGGAAACACCATATATTTT. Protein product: CASSNRDLAGNTIYF.

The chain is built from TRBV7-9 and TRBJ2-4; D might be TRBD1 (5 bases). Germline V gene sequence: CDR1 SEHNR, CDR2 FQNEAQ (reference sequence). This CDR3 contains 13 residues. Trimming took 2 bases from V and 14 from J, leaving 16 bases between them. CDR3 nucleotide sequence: TGTGCCAGCAGCTTAAGATTACAGGTTCCTGAGTACTTC. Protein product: CASSLRLQVPEYF. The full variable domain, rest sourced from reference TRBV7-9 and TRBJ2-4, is DTGVSQNPRHKITKRGQNVTFRCDPISEHNRLYWYRQTLGQGPEFLTYFQNEAQLEKSRLLSDRFSAERPKGSFSTLEIQRTEQGDSAMYLCASSLRLQVPEYFGAGTRLSVL.

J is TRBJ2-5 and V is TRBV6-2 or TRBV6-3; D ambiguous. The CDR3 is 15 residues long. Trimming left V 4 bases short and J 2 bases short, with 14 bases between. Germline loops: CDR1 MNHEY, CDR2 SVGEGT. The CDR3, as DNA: TGTGCCAGCAGTTCCGCCGCGATAATACAAGAGACCCAGTACTTC. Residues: CASSSAAIIQETQYF.

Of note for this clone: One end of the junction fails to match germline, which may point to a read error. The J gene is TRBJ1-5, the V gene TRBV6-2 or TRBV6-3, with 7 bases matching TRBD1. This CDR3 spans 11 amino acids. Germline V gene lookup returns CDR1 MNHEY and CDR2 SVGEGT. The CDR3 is CASSSGQFRYF. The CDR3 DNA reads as TGTGCCAGCAGTTCGGGACAGTTTAGGTATTTT.

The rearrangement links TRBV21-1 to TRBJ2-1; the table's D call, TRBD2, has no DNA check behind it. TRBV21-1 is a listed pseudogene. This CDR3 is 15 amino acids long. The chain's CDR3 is CASSKPPRLHNEQFF. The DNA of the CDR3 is TGTGCCAGCAGCAAGCCACCCCGACTACACAATGAGCAGTTCTTC.

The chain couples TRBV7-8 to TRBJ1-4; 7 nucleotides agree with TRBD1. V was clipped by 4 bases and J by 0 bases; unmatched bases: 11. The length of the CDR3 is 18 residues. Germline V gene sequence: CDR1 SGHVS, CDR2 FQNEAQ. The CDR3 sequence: CASSWSTGTVTTNEKLFF. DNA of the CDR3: TGTGCCAGCAGCTGGAGCACCGGGACAGTAACAACTAATGAAAAACTGTTTTTT. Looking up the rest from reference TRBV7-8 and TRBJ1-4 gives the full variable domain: GAGVSQSPRYKVAKRGQDVALRCDPISGHVSLFWYQQALGQGPEFLTYFQNEAQLDKSGLPSDRFFAERPEGSVSTLKIQRTQQEDSAVYLCASSWSTGTVTTNEKLFFGSGTQLSVL.

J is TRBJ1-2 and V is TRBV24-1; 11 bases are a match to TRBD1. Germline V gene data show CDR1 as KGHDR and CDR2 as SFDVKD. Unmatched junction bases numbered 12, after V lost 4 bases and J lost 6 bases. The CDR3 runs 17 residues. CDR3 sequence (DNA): TGTGCCACCAGTGAGGGGGGCACCGGGACAGGGGGGCATGGCTACACCTTC. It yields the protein CATSEGGTGTGGHGYTF.

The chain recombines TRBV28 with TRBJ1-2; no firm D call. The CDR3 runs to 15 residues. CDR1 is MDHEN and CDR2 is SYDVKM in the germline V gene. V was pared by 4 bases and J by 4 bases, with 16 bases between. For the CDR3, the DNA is TGTGCCAGCAGTTCCCAAGAGAAATTCGGCTATGGCTACACCTTC. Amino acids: CASSSQEKFGYGYTF.

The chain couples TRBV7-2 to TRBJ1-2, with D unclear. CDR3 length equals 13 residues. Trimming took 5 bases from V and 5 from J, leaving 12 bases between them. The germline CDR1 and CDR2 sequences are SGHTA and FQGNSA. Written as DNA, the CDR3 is TGTGCCAGCAGCCTACGCGCTTCTTATGGCTACACCTTC. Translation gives CASSLRASYGYTF. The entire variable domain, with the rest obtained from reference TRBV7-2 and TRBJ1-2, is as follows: GAGVSQSPSNKVTEKGKDVELRCDPISGHTALYWYRQSLGQGLEFLIYFQGNSAPDKSGLPSDRFSAERTGGSVSTLTIQRTQQEDSAVYLCASSLRASYGYTFGSGTRLTVV.